These 9 T cell receptor beta chains share one sample of origin, sequenced in a study of Graves' ophthalmopathy and Graves' hyperthyroidism. The sequenced template was RNA, covering the TCR beta CDR3 region. First-round RT-PCR employed HTBI primers, with a second-round multiplex PCR after it. One entry per CDR3 protein, called by TCRdb with MiXCR from the multiplex PCR reads. The table records a few hundred thousand distinct CDR3 sequences, around 19% of them present only once. The sample consisted of peripheral blood. Receptor source: a woman in her late teens or twenties with Graves' ophthalmopathy.

In this sample, this clonotype turned up many times. The chain couples TRBV20-1 to TRBJ1-2; a possible D gene is TRBD1 (5 bases). The V end lost 3 bases, the J end lost 0 bases, and 17 bases lay between the germline ends. This CDR3 has 16 residues. In germline, CDR1 is DFQATT, CDR2 SNEGSKA (reference sequence). Written as DNA, the CDR3 is TGCAGTGCTAGCGGGGGGGTGACGGCATCTAACTATGGCTACACCTTC. It encodes CSASGGVTASNYGYTF.

This clonotype has a count of ten or more. The CDR3 nucleotides read TGTGCCAGCAGTTCAGGACTAGCGGACACCGGGGAGCTGTTTTTT. Its translation: CASSSGLADTGELFF. The V and J genes are TRBV6-2 or TRBV6-3 and TRBJ2-2, with 10 bases lining up with TRBD2. The germline CDR1 and CDR2 sequences are MNHEY and SVGEGT. V shed 4 bases, J shed 3 bases, and the junction held 2 bases outside the gene matches. The CDR3 sequence is 15 residues long.

CDR3 in DNA: TGCAGTGCTAGCGGGACGAACACCGGGGAGCTGTTTTTT. This translates into CSASGTNTGELFF. V gene TRBV20-1 combines with J gene TRBJ2-2, with D maybe TRBD2 (5 bases). This CDR3 contains 13 residues. V was pared by 3 bases and J by 0 bases, with 5 bases between. Germline CDR1 and CDR2: DFQATT and SNEGSKA (reference sequence).

This clonotype was picked up many times. The J gene is TRBJ1-2, the V gene TRBV11-3; D might be TRBD1 (5 bases). Trimming removed 10 bases at V and 1 base at J, with 28 bases between. This CDR3 is 18 amino acids long. Germline CDR1 and CDR2: SGHNT and YENEEA. For the CDR3, the DNA is TGTGCCATCCGTTCAACTGGGACCACTAGCACTTATAACTATGGCTACACCTTC. Translated: CAIRSTGTTSTYNYGYTF.

In this sample, this clonotype turned up many times. The V call is TRBV6-2 or TRBV6-3, the J call TRBJ1-5; 7 nucleotides agree with TRBD1. The germline CDR1 and CDR2 sequences are MNHEY and SVGEGT. Unmatched junction bases numbered 10, after V lost 6 bases and J lost 2 bases. The length of the CDR3 is 16 residues. The CDR3 is CASRNHAGQGNQPQHF. The CDR3 coding sequence is TGTGCCAGCAGAAATCATGCTGGACAGGGCAATCAGCCCCAGCATTTT.

This clonotype appeared many times. The rearrangement uses TRBV30 and TRBJ1-5; perhaps TRBD1 as D (5 bases). Germline V CDR1 and CDR2: GTSNPN, SVGIG (reference sequence). The CDR3 has 15 residues. Trimming shortened V by 6 bases and J by 4 bases, and 19 bases separated the two germline ends. Here the CDR3 DNA reads TGTGCCTGTGCATCCGGGACGAGTTTAAATCAGCCCCAGCATTTT. It specifies CACASGTSLNQPQHF.

This clonotype was seen at least ten times. V usage is TRBV7-2 and J usage is TRBJ2-7; the D gene is possibly TRBD2 (6 bases). The CDR3 loop spans 16 amino acids. CDR1 SGHTA and CDR2 FQGNSA come from the germline V gene. The germline V and J ends were trimmed by 1 base and 0 bases, with 13 bases remaining between them. CDR3 in amino acids: CASSLVAGRSSYEQYF. The CDR3 bases are TGTGCCAGCAGCTTAGTCGCAGGGAGGAGCTCCTACGAGCAGTACTTC.

This clonotype was seen many times. The chain combines TRBV5-1 with TRBJ2-7, with a tentative D call TRBD1 (6 bases). V gave up 1 base and J gave up 2 bases, with 10 bases separating them. Germline V lookup: CDR1 SGHRS, CDR2 YFSETQ. The CDR3 is 14 amino acids. The CDR3 reads CASSLSAGAYEQYF. The CDR3 nucleotides read TGCGCCAGCAGCTTGTCGGCAGGGGCCTACGAGCAGTACTTC.

This chain links TRBV6-5 with TRBJ2-7; D call uncertain. Trimming stripped 0 bases from V and 0 bases from J, with 9 bases between. CDR1 is MNHEY and CDR2 is SVGAGI in the germline V gene. There are 15 residues in the CDR3. The DNA of the CDR3 is TGTGCCAGCAGTTACTCGGGCTTCAGCTCCTACGAGCAGTACTTC. This translates into CASSYSGFSSYEQYF.